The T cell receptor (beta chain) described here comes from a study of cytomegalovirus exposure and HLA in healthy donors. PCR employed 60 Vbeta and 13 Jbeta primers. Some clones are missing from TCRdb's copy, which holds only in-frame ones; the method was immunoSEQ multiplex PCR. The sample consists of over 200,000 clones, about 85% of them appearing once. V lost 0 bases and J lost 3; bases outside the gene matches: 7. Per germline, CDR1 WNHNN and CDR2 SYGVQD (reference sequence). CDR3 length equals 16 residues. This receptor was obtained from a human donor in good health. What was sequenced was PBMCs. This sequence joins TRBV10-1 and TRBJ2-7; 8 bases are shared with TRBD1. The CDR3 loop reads CASSESTGQGIYEQYF. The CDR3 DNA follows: TGCGCCAGCAGTGAGTCGACCGGACAGGGTATCTACGAGCAGTACTTC.